These T cell receptor beta chains were read from a single sample in a study of spatial heterogeneity in lung cancer. TCRdb analysed the 5' RACE reads with MiXCR anew, one entry per CDR3 protein. This table holds over 7,500 distinct CDR3 sequences, about 2.7% found once. The material was lung tumor tissue, obtained at surgery. Receptors were obtained from a male donor with early-stage non-small cell lung cancer. Each CDR3 is given with its conserved first and last residue. D genes are given only for firm matches. Only some rows state a clone size, as once, few, many or a class for expanded clones.

V	J	D	size	DNA	CDR3
TRBV28	TRBJ2-7	TRBD1	medium-sized	TGTGCCAGCAGTTTGGGGGTCGGCGGCAGGGGGCTTGGGGAGCAGTACTTC	CASSLGVGGRGLGEQYF
TRBV7-2	TRBJ1-5	NA	many	TGTGCCAGCAGCTTAAGTTTCCGACAGCCCCAGCATTTT	CASSLSFRQPQHF
TRBV3-1	TRBJ1-4	NA	many	TGTGCCAGCAGCCCCTTGTTGTCGGAAAAACTGTTTTTT	CASSPLLSEKLFF
TRBV10-2	TRBJ2-5	TRBD2	many	TGCGCCAGCAGTGTTCGGGGGGGAGAGACCCAGTACTTC	CASSVRGGETQYF
TRBV2	TRBJ2-1	NA	NA	TGTGCCAGCATCTCTGTGGGGCGGGGCCAATACAATGAGCAGTTCTTC	CASISVGRGQYNEQFF
TRBV20-1	TRBJ1-5	TRBD1	medium-sized	TGCAGTGCTTGGGACAGGGGAACTCAGCCCCAGCATTTT	CSAWDRGTQPQHF
TRBV4-3	TRBJ1-5	NA	many	TGCGCCAGCAGCCAAGATTCCGGGAATCAGCCCCAGCATTTT	CASSQDSGNQPQHF
TRBV2	TRBJ1-2	NA	many	TGTGCCAGCAGTGTAGCCACTAACTATGGCTACACCTTC	CASSVATNYGYTF
TRBV6-5	TRBJ1-1	NA	many	TGTGCCAGCAGTCCGGGAGGAAGGAACACTGAAGCTTTCTTT	CASSPGGRNTEAFF
TRBV5-6	TRBJ2-1	NA	medium-sized	TGTGCCAGCAGCCGGGAAGGAGAGCAGTTCTTC	CASSREGEQFF
TRBV3-1	TRBJ1-4	NA	many	TGTGCCAGCAGATTCGGACTTGATGGGGGACTACTGTTTTTT	CASRFGLDGGLLFF
TRBV5-1	TRBJ2-3	NA	many	TGCGCCAGCAGCTTGGTAGGACTAATCTCCACAGATACGCAGTATTTT	CASSLVGLISTDTQYF
TRBV20-1	TRBJ1-5	NA	medium-sized	TGCAGTGCTAGCGGTACAGGGAGGGAACAGCCCCAGCATTTT	CSASGTGREQPQHF
TRBV7-2	TRBJ2-3	TRBD2	many	TGTGCCAGCAGCCAAGTGGCGGGGGGGAGGGGTACGCAGTATTTT	CASSQVAGGRGTQYF
TRBV28	TRBJ2-7	NA	many	TGTGCCAGCAGTTTATGGGGGCTCTACGAGCAGTACTTC	CASSLWGLYEQYF
TRBV29-1	TRBJ2-5	NA	many	TGCAGCGTTGACGGACCGGGTACCGGGGAGACCCAGTACTTC	CSVDGPGTGETQYF
TRBV12-3/TRBV12-4	TRBJ2-3	NA	many	TGTGCCAGCAGTTTAAGGCCCCACACAGATACGCAGTATTTT	CASSLRPHTDTQYF
TRBV12-3/TRBV12-4	TRBJ1-2	TRBD1	many	TGTGCCAGCAGTGACGACAGGGGGACCCCCTATGGCTACACCTTC	CASSDDRGTPYGYTF
TRBV15	TRBJ2-7	NA	many	TGTGCCACCAGCAGAGAAAACATCTTAAGCTCCTACGAGCAGTACTTC	CATSRENILSSYEQYF
TRBV30	TRBJ1-5	NA	many	TGTGCCTGGAGGAGGGCTAGCAATCAGCCCCAGCATTTT	CAWRRASNQPQHF
TRBV29-1	TRBJ1-1	TRBD1	medium-sized	TGCAGCGTTGATACCCTTATACAGGGGAGGTACACTGAAGCTTTCTTT	CSVDTLIQGRYTEAFF
TRBV20-1	TRBJ2-3	NA	many	TGCAGTGCTAGGCCACCGACTAGCACAGATACGCAGTATTTT	CSARPPTSTDTQYF
TRBV28	TRBJ1-5	NA	many	TGTGCCAGCAGCGAAGACAACCATAGCAATCAGCCCCAGCATTTT	CASSEDNHSNQPQHF
TRBV5-1	TRBJ2-2	TRBD2	medium-sized	TGCGCCAGCAGCTTGGCCAGCGGGAGAGCGAACACCGGGGAGCTGTTTTTT	CASSLASGRANTGELFF
TRBV18	TRBJ2-2	NA	many	TGTGCCAGCTCACCAAGGGCTAAGAACACCGGGGAGCTGTTTTTT	CASSPRAKNTGELFF
TRBV20-1	TRBJ2-4	NA	many	TGCAGTGCTAGAGGGTTGGCGGAAGCCAAAAACATTCAGTACTTC	CSARGLAEAKNIQYF
TRBV5-1	TRBJ2-1	NA	many	TGCGCCAGCAGCCGCGAGTTAGAGCAGTTCTTC	CASSRELEQFF
TRBV29-1	TRBJ2-3	NA	many	TGCAGCGTTGAAAGTTTCAGCACAGATACGCAGTATTTT	CSVESFSTDTQYF
TRBV20-1	TRBJ2-1	TRBD2	many	TGCAGTGCCCCGGGACTAGCTCACAATGAGCAGTTCTTC	CSAPGLAHNEQFF
TRBV12-3/TRBV12-4	TRBJ1-1	TRBD1	many	TGTGCCAGCAGCTTCCACTTGACAGGGCCGACTGAAGCTTTCTTT	CASSFHLTGPTEAFF
TRBV10-3	TRBJ1-2	TRBD1	many	TGTGCCATCAGGGCGACAGGGGACGACTATGGCTACACCTTC	CAIRATGDDYGYTF
TRBV10-2	TRBJ2-5	NA	many	TGCGCCAGCAGTGAGCGGGTTCAAGAGACCCAGTACTTC	CASSERVQETQYF
TRBV3-1	TRBJ2-7	NA	many	TGTGCCAGCAGCCAAGATCTCGGGGGACCCTACGAGCAGTACTTC	CASSQDLGGPYEQYF
TRBV7-2	TRBJ2-3	NA	medium-sized	TGTGCCAGCAGCTTAAGTCAGGGGTCAGATACGCAGTATTTT	CASSLSQGSDTQYF